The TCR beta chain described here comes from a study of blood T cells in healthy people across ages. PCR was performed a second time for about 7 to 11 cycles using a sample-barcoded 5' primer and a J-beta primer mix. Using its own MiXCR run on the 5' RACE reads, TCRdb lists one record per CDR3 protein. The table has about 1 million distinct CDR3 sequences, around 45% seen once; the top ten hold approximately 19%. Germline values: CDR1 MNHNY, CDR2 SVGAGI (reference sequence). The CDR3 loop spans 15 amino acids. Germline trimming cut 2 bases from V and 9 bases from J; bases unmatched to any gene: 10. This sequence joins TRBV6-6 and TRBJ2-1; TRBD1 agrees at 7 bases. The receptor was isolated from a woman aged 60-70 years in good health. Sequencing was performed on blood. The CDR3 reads CASSYRAGGVTEQFF. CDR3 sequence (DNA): TGTGCCAGCAGTTACCGAGCAGGGGGTGTCACTGAGCAGTTCTTC.